This T cell receptor (beta chain) is from a study of neoadjuvant nivolumab and ipilimumab in lung cancer. Study as a whole: Nivolumab 3 mg/kg was given days 1, 15 and 29, plus ipilimumab 1 mg/kg day 1 in combination. Findings and caveats of the study: TCR sequencing covered a small number of samples.

The table came from immunoSEQ multiplex PCR; TCRdb's copy has only in-frame clones and leaves some out. The table has fewer than 30,000 clones, approximately 78% seen once. The J segment lost 6 bases and the V segment lost 5 bases, leaving 15 bases of the junction unmatched. The CDR3 runs to 17 residues. The germline V gene encodes CDR1 SGHAT and CDR2 FQDESV (reference sequence). As for this clone: Its antigen is undetermined.

The sequence was collected from an adult with non-small cell lung cancer. V and J are TRBV11-1 and TRBJ2-1; 8 bases map to TRBD2. The specimen comprised tumor tissue, sampled after neoadjuvant nivolumab, alone or with ipilimumab, at or shortly before surgery. CDR3 in amino acids: CASSARAGDNPSNEQFF. As DNA, the CDR3 is TGTGCCAGCAGCGCCCGAGCGGGGGATAACCCGAGCAATGAGCAGTTCTTC.